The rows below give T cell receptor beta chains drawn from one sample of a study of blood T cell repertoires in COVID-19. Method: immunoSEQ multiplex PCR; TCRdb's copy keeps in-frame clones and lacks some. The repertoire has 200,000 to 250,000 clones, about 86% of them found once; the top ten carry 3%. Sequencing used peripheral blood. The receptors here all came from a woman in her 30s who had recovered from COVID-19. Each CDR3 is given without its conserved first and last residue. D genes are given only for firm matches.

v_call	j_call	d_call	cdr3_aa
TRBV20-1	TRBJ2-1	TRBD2	SASSLAGEEYNEQF
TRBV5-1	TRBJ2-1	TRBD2	ASNQLAGANEQF
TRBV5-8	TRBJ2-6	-	ASSLGGSGANVLT
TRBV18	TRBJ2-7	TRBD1	ASSSETGTEQY
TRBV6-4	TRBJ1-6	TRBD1	ASSREGQGSSYNSPLH
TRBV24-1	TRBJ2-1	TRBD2	ATSDGAGPSYNEQF
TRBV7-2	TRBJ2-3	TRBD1	ASSPGQGSDTDTQY
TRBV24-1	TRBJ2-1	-	ATSGSGGPNEQF
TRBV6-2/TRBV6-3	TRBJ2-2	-	ASSSQGGPGELF
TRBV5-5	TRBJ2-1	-	ASSLGQLSYNEQF
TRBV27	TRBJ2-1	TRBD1	ASSWGTGLRGEQF
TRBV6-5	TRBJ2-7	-	ASSYSSGSSYEQY
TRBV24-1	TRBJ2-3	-	ATSIRSEAQY
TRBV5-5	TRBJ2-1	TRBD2	ASTPPGLAGLEQF
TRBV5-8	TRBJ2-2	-	ASIPHGELF
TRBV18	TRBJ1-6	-	ASSPTGNNSPLH
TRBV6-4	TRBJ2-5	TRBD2	ASSDSSGGRGETQY
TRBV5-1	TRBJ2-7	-	ASRASYEQY
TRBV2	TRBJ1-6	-	ASSEALVGGSNSPLH
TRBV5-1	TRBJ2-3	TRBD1	ASSPGQSDTQY
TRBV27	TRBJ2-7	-	ASSIDSNYEQY
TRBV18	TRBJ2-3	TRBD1	ASSRGQPGEHSTDTQY
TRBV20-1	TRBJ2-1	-	SATFYNEQF
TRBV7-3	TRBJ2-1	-	ASSLSRLNEQF
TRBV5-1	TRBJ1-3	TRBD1	ASSSSTGGTGNTIY
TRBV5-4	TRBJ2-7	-	ASSSDGLSYEQY
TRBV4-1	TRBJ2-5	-	ASSQDRGRAQY
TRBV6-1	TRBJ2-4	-	ASSEALVGHSIQY
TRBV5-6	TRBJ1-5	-	ASSLGFRTVNQPQH
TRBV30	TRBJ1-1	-	AWSGATDTEAF
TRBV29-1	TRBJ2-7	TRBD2	SSREGYEQY
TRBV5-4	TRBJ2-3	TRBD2	ASSSGGGGTDTQY
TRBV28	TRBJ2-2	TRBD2	ASSSAGLAGVRNTGELF
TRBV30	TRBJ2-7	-	AFPIRNYEQY
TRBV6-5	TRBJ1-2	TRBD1	ASRSPGQSDYGYT
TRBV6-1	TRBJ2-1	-	ASSEVDTPYNEQF
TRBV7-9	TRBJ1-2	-	ASSLEASSGYT
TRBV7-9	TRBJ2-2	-	ASSSQRSTGELF
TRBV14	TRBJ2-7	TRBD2	ASSPLAGFYEQY
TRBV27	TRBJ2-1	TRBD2	ASSYVGTSDFAEQF
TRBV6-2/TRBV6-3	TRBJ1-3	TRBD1	ASSLQGATATIY
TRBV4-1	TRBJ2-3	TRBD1	ASSQLTGQGARDTQY
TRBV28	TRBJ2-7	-	ASNSKGVNPYEQY
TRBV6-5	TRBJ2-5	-	ASGGLGETQY
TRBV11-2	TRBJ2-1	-	ASSLGLNNEQF
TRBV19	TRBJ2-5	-	ASSTRVGETQY
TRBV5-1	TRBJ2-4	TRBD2	ASSGTSEGNIQY
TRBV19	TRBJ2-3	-	ASAPSDTDTQY
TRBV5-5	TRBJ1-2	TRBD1	ASSQVDRGISYGYT
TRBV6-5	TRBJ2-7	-	ASSYYGALPYEQY
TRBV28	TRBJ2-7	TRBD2	ASSGATSGRHEQY
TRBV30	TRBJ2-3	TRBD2	AWKGTSWEVDTQY